This passage covers 5 T cell receptor beta chains from one sample sequenced in a study of a mutant IDH1 vaccine in newly diagnosed glioma. Described time point: week 35, safety follow-up. The content of each vaccine dose was 300 ug of mutant IDH1 20-mer peptide, and topical imiquimod accompanied it. Only in-frame clones appear in the TCRdb table, and some are missing; sequencing was by immunoSEQ multiplex PCR. The table includes around 31,000 clones, about 80% detected once. No antigen is known for these receptors. The input for sequencing was PBMCs, taken from a glioma patient whose treatment included an IDH1 peptide vaccine. Receptor source: a woman aged 40 to 55 with glioma.

The table lists this clone with a count of one. This chain joins TRBV27 and TRBJ2-6; the D is unclear. CDR1 is MNHEY and CDR2 is SMNVEV in the germline V gene (reference sequence). V was clipped by 0 bases and J by 4 bases, with 7 bases between them. This CDR3 region has 15 residues. The CDR3 DNA reads as TGTGCCAGCAGTTTATCGGGAACCGGGGCCAACGTCCTGACTTTC. Translating it yields CASSLSGTGANVLTF.

The rearrangement links TRBV5-6 to TRBJ1-2; the match to TRBD1 covers 9 bases. CDR3 length equals 14 residues. Trimming removed 0 bases from V and 8 bases from J; junction bases left unmatched: 5. CDR1 is SGHDT and CDR2 is YYEEEE in the germline V gene. The CDR3 reads CASSLGTGVSGYTF. CDR3 coding DNA: TGTGCCAGCAGCTTGGGGACAGGGGTGTCCGGCTACACCTTC.

The chain couples TRBV29-1 to TRBJ2-7; D possibly matches TRBD1 or TRBD2 (5 bases each). From germline, CDR1 is SQVTM and CDR2 ANQGSEA. The ends were cut back, 1 base at V and 4 bases at J, with 14 bases in the middle. The CDR3 consists of 14 residues. The CDR3 nucleotides read TGCAGCGTTGAAGTCCCAGGGAGTAGTTACGAGCAGTACTTC. Protein: CSVEVPGSSYEQYF.

The chain uses TRBV7-2 and TRBJ2-3, with D perhaps assigned TRBD1 or TRBD2 (7 bases each). The CDR3 has 13 residues. Germline V gene data show CDR1 as SGHTA and CDR2 as FQGNSA. V lost 5 bases, J lost 6 bases, and 12 bases lay in between. CDR3 bases: TGTGCCAGCAGCCAGGGGGGGTTGGATACGCAGTATTTT. Residues: CASSQGGLDTQYF.

The chain recombines TRBV5-4 with TRBJ2-2; 8 nucleotides match TRBD1. Germline CDR1 SGHNT, CDR2 YYREEE (reference sequence). The CDR3 runs to 15 residues. Trimming at V came to 4 bases and at J to 5 bases, leaving 7 bases not matched to a gene. CDR3 nucleotides: TGTGCCAGCAGCCCTGCGGGACAGGCAACCGGGGAGCTGTTTTTT. Translating gives CASSPAGQATGELFF.